Sequencing of this TCR beta chain was carried out in a study of blood T cells in healthy people across ages. General observations from the study: Both higher diversity and more naive CD4+ cells marked long-lived donors when set against aged donors.

A second PCR of about 7 to 12 cycles used a sample-barcoded 5' primer and a J-beta primer mix. Each cDNA molecule, via a template-switch adaptor with 12 random nucleotides, was tagged. All samples yielded 3 million or more CDR3-containing paired-end reads. One entry per CDR3 protein, called by TCRdb with MiXCR from the 5' RACE reads. This sample has 600,000 to 800,000 distinct CDR3 sequences, with 52% found just once. This clonotype appeared many times. Antigen specificity is unknown. Trimming removed 5 bases at V and 0 bases at J, with 11 bases between. Germline V lookup: CDR1 LNHNV, CDR2 YYDKDF (reference sequence). The CDR3 consists of 14 residues. Each donor was a healthy Caucasian individual from Russia, aged 6 to 90.

V gene TRBV15 combines with J gene TRBJ2-7; D possibly corresponds to TRBD1 (5 bases). Sample: blood. The source of this sequence is a woman of 80 years or more in good health. CDR3 coding DNA: TGTGCCACCAGCCCTCGACAGCTCTCCTACGAGCAGTACTTC. Translating it yields CATSPRQLSYEQYF. The whole variable domain, remainder taken from reference TRBV15 and TRBJ2-7, is DAMVIQNPRYQVTQFGKPVTLSCSQTLNHNVMYWYQQKSSQAPKLLFHYYDKDFNNEADTPDNFQSRRPNTSFCFLDIRSPGLGDTAMYLCATSPRQLSYEQYFGPGTRLTVT.